This T cell receptor beta chain was obtained from a study of cytomegalovirus exposure and HLA in healthy donors. Study information: Of all 400 or so donors who were genotyped, roughly 81% belonged to the Caucasian-associated ancestry cluster. Whole-study findings and limits: In a later analysis, CMV-associated beta chains were mostly HLA-associated, it appeared. Analysis performed later found roughly 18,000 TCR beta sequences associated with HLA alleles at 0.05 false discovery rate.

The study ran its PCR with 60 Vbeta and 13 Jbeta primers. Some clones are missing from TCRdb's copy, which holds only in-frame ones; the method was immunoSEQ multiplex PCR. The table shows under 40,000 clones, with approximately 76% occurring only once. The CDR3 totals 12 residues. From germline, CDR1 is ENHRY and CDR2 SYGVKD. V was cut by 4 bases and J by 4 bases, with 7 bases left in between. As regards this clone: Its target is unknown.

The receptor's source is a woman aged 25 to 39 in good health and CMV-seropositive. V gene TRBV10-3 combines with J gene TRBJ1-2; D remains unclear. Sequencing was carried out using PBMCs. The CDR3 is CAISVYSYGYTF. The CDR3, as DNA: TGTGCCATCAGTGTGTACAGCTATGGCTACACCTTC.